These T cell receptor beta chains were read from a single sample in a study of blood T cell repertoires in COVID-19. TCRdb keeps only in-frame clones here, not all; method: immunoSEQ multiplex PCR. Of about 110,000 clones in the sample, more than 75% were seen once. The sequenced sample was peripheral blood. The receptors derive from a man in his 70s with acute or convalescent COVID-19. CDR3s include the opening cysteine and the closing phenylalanine or tryptophan. D genes are given only for firm matches. Size is stated for part of the rows, as once, few or many counts, or as a class when the clone is expanded.

j_call	d_call	v_call	clone_size	cdr3_nt	cdr3_aa
TRBJ2-2	-	TRBV19	once	TGTGCCAGTAAACCGCCGGGGGGCGGCACCGGGGAGCTGTTTTTT	CASKPPGGGTGELFF
TRBJ2-2	TRBD2	TRBV5-1	-	TGCGCCAGCAGCCCACGAACTAGCGGGGTCACCGGGGAGCTGTTTTTT	CASSPRTSGVTGELFF
TRBJ1-2	-	TRBV29-1	-	TGCAGCGTTGATAGGGGATCGGGCTATGGCTACACCTTC	CSVDRGSGYGYTF
TRBJ2-2	-	TRBV6-1	-	TGTGCCAGCCGTGAAGACAGGACCTCATGGACCGGGGAGCTGTTTTTT	CASREDRTSWTGELFF
TRBJ2-3	TRBD2	TRBV15	-	TGTGCCACCAGCAGAGCCCCTAGCGGGAGTGGGGTGACAGATACGCAGTATTTT	CATSRAPSGSGVTDTQYF
TRBJ2-1	TRBD2	TRBV5-1	-	TGCGCCAGCAAGAAATCGTCGAGACTAGCGGAATACAATGAGCAGTTCTTC	CASKKSSRLAEYNEQFF
TRBJ1-1	-	TRBV6-5	-	TGTGCCAGCAGTTATCAGGGGATGAACACTGAAGCTTTCTTT	CASSYQGMNTEAFF
TRBJ2-5	-	TRBV5-4	-	TGTGCCAGCAGCTCAGGGGGGACAGAAGAGACCCAGTACTTC	CASSSGGTEETQYF
TRBJ2-1	-	TRBV24-1	once	TGTGCCACCATCGGACAGGGAGGGAATGAGCAGTTCTTC	CATIGQGGNEQFF
TRBJ2-7	-	TRBV25-1	-	TGTGCCAGCAGTGAGCTGGTGAGCTCCTACGAGCAGTACTTC	CASSELVSSYEQYF
TRBJ1-1	-	TRBV6-5	-	TGTGCCAGCAGTTTCGCCGGGACTGGGAACACTGAAGCTTTCTTT	CASSFAGTGNTEAFF
TRBJ2-1	TRBD2	TRBV5-1	-	TGCGCCAGCAGCACCGGACTAGCGGGGGGATACAATGAGCAGTTCTTC	CASSTGLAGGYNEQFF
TRBJ1-4	-	TRBV2	-	TGTGCCAGCAGTGAAGTGGGCAGAAAGAATGAAAAACTGTTTTTT	CASSEVGRKNEKLFF
TRBJ2-2	-	TRBV10-1	few	TGCGCCAGCAGTGAGTCTCTTGGGGGGTCGGACACCGGGGAGCTGTTTTTT	CASSESLGGSDTGELFF
TRBJ2-2	-	TRBV10-3	-	TGTGCCATCAGTGATCAAGGGGCATCGAACACCGGGGAGCTGTTTTTT	CAISDQGASNTGELFF
TRBJ1-1	-	TRBV6-5	-	TGTGCCAGCAGTTACAAGAGGGACACTGAAGCTTTCTTT	CASSYKRDTEAFF
TRBJ1-2	TRBD1	TRBV18	many	TGTGCCAGCTCACTTCGGGAGGGGGCTACCTATGGCTACACCTTC	CASSLREGATYGYTF
TRBJ2-1	TRBD1	TRBV7-3	-	TGTGCCAGCAGCTTAACGGGACAGGGGGCGATTCGGACCTACAATGAGCAGTTCTTC	CASSLTGQGAIRTYNEQFF
TRBJ2-2	TRBD2	TRBV7-3	-	TGTGCCAGCAGCCCTCGACTAGCGGGGGTCGGGGAGCTGTTTTTT	CASSPRLAGVGELFF
TRBJ1-6	TRBD1	TRBV7-6	-	TGTGCCAGCAGCTTAGGGACAGGGTTCGGTTCGTTCTCCTATAATTCACCCCTCCACTTT	CASSLGTGFGSFSYNSPLHF
TRBJ1-2	-	TRBV3-1/TRBV3-2	-	TGTGCCAGCAGCCAAGGGCAGAACTATGGCTACACCTTC	CASSQGQNYGYTF
TRBJ1-1	TRBD1	TRBV28	-	TGTGCCAGCAGTTTGGTAGGGGGCATCACTGAAGCTTTCTTT	CASSLVGGITEAFF
TRBJ1-6	-	TRBV2	-	TGTGCCAGCAGCTCTAACAGGAACGGCCATTCACCCCTCCACTTT	CASSSNRNGHSPLHF
TRBJ1-1	TRBD1	TRBV5-6	-	TGTGCCAGCAGCTTACCCCCGGGACAGGGGGCCACTGAAGCTTTCTTT	CASSLPPGQGATEAFF
TRBJ2-1	TRBD1	TRBV30	-	TGTGCCTGGACCGGGACAGGGATGTTTAATGAGCAGTTCTTC	CAWTGTGMFNEQFF
TRBJ1-2	-	TRBV18	-	TGTGCCAGCTCACCAGCAGAGGGTGTCAGGGGACGCTATGGCTACACCTTC	CASSPAEGVRGRYGYTF
TRBJ2-7	TRBD1	TRBV2	-	TGTGCCAGCAGGCTAATTGGGACAGACGGCGAGCAGTACTTC	CASRLIGTDGEQYF
TRBJ1-1	-	TRBV24-1	-	TGTGCCACCAGTGATAGGACATCTGAAGCTTTCTTT	CATSDRTSEAFF
TRBJ2-7	TRBD1	TRBV10-2	-	TGCGCCAGCAGTGAGTCGGGCCAGGGGGCAGGGGAGCAGTACTTC	CASSESGQGAGEQYF
TRBJ2-3	-	TRBV30	-	TGTGCCTGGAGTGTACTACAGGCATCGATGGATACGCAGTATTTT	CAWSVLQASMDTQYF
TRBJ1-3	TRBD1	TRBV10-3	-	TGTGCCAGCACAGGGGAAAGAGGAAACACCATATATTTT	CASTGERGNTIYF
TRBJ1-3	TRBD1	TRBV28	-	TGTGCCAGCAGTTTTATGGGACAGGGGGCGCGGGGAAACACCATATATTTT	CASSFMGQGARGNTIYF
TRBJ2-6	-	TRBV24-1	-	TGTGCCACCAGTGGGTGGCTCTCTGGGGCCAACGTCCTGACTTTC	CATSGWLSGANVLTF
TRBJ2-1	TRBD2	TRBV6-4	-	TGTGCGACGAAGGGGCTAGCGGGAGCCCCGGGGAATGAGCAGTTCTTC	CATKGLAGAPGNEQFF
TRBJ1-3	-	TRBV28	-	TGTGCCAGCAGCGACAGAACCTCTGGAAACACCATATATTTT	CASSDRTSGNTIYF
TRBJ2-1	-	TRBV9	-	TGTGCCAGCAGCGTAGAATTAGGTGGAGGGTACAATGAGCAGTTCTTC	CASSVELGGGYNEQFF
TRBJ2-7	-	TRBV18	-	TGTGCCAGCTCCCGAGAGGCAGGGGTAAACGAGCAGTACTTC	CASSREAGVNEQYF
TRBJ2-1	TRBD2	TRBV5-1	-	TGCGCCAGCAGCTTGCGGCTAGCGGGGGACAATGAGCAGTTCTTC	CASSLRLAGDNEQFF
TRBJ1-1	-	TRBV4-1	-	TGCGCCAGCAGCCAAGAGGAGGGGGGGGAAGCTTTCTTT	CASSQEEGGEAFF
TRBJ2-1	-	TRBV30	few	TGTGCCTGGACCACAGGGCTCGGCTCCTACAATGAGCAGTTCTTC	CAWTTGLGSYNEQFF
TRBJ1-6	TRBD1	TRBV6-6	-	TGTGCCAGCAGTCTACTCCCCCCGGACAGGGCAGGCAATTCACCCCTCCACTTT	CASSLLPPDRAGNSPLHF
TRBJ1-6	TRBD1	TRBV18	-	TGTGCCAGCTCACCGGGACAGGGATCACCCCTCCACTTT	CASSPGQGSPLHF
TRBJ2-3	TRBD2	TRBV19	-	TGTGCCAGTAGTCCCAGAAGCGGGATCACGAATACGCAGTATTTT	CASSPRSGITNTQYF
TRBJ1-1	-	TRBV7-8	-	TGTGCCAGCAGCTTATCTTCAGGGCTGTACACTGAAGCTTTCTTT	CASSLSSGLYTEAFF
TRBJ2-1	TRBD1	TRBV5-1	-	TGCGCCAGCAGCTTTACAGGGGGCCGAGTCAATGAGCAGTTCTTC	CASSFTGGRVNEQFF
TRBJ2-4	TRBD2	TRBV6-2/TRBV6-3	-	TGTGCCAGCAGTTTAGCGGGGGGTCCTAACATTCAGTACTTC	CASSLAGGPNIQYF
TRBJ2-2	-	TRBV6-5	-	TGTGCCAGCAACAACGCGAACACCGGGGAGCTGTTTTTT	CASNNANTGELFF
TRBJ1-1	-	TRBV12-5	once	TGTGCTAGTGCCCTAGGGGGAAAGAACACTGAAGCTTTCTTT	CASALGGKNTEAFF
TRBJ1-6	-	TRBV7-3	-	TGTGCCAGCAGCTTAATGGGGGCCTCTAATTCACCCCTCCACTTT	CASSLMGASNSPLHF
TRBJ1-2	-	TRBV30	-	TGTGCCTGGAATACACAGGGCCGAGGCGGAGGCTACACCTTC	CAWNTQGRGGGYTF
TRBJ1-1	-	TRBV11-2	-	TGTGCCAGCACCTTGAGGAACACTGAAGCTTTCTTT	CASTLRNTEAFF
TRBJ1-2	-	TRBV2	-	TGTGCCAGCAGTGAAAGGGGCAGCTACTATGGCTACACCTTC	CASSERGSYYGYTF